This T cell receptor beta chain was captured in a study of T cells in Graves' hyperthyroidism and ophthalmopathy. Study observations and caveats: Most thyroid clonotypes with frequency above 0.001 were detected in blood.

V lost 8 bases and J lost 4, with 11 bases in between. Germline values: CDR1 LGHDT, CDR2 YNNKEL (reference sequence). The CDR3 extends over 13 amino acids. Amplified TCR beta CDR3 regions came from RNA transcripts. Carried out on the TCR CDR3, a first-round RT-PCR used the HTBI primer set. TCRdb called the multiplex PCR reads again in MiXCR, with one record for every CDR3 protein. The profile covers a few hundred thousand distinct CDR3 sequences, with about 15% appearing a single time and around a third taken by the ten largest. At least ten counts were recorded for this clonotype. The antigen is undetermined.

The specimen was blood. The V gene is TRBV3-1, the J gene TRBJ2-2, with D tentatively TRBD2 (6 bases). This sequence originates from a woman aged 25 to 39 with Graves' hyperthyroidism. CDR3 nucleotide sequence: TGTGCCAGCGGGAGGTTGAGCACCGGGGAGCTGTTTTTT. Its translation: CASGRLSTGELFF.